This TCR beta chain appears in the sequencing data of a study of blood T cell repertoires in COVID-19. Study-level information: Samples representing acute and convalescent COVID-19 were sourced from the United States, Italy and Spain.

Generated by immunoSEQ multiplex PCR, the TCRdb table keeps only in-frame clones and is missing some. The table lists about 280,000 clones, nearly 90% of them singletons. The CDR3 length is 15 residues. CDR1 is MNHEY and CDR2 is SVGAGI in the germline V gene. Trimming removed 6 bases from V and 6 bases from J, with 18 bases in between. This rearrangement joins TRBV6-5 to TRBJ2-1; no definite D call. Sample: peripheral blood. This TCR derives from a man between 18 and 35 years old with active or convalescent COVID-19. The CDR3 protein is CASRRENWPGNEQFF. The DNA of the CDR3 is TGTGCCAGCAGACGAGAAAATTGGCCGGGCAATGAGCAGTTCTTC.